This entry lists 10 T cell receptor beta chains sequenced from one sample in a study of metastatic and nonmetastatic thyroid tumors. No patient received treatment before thyroid surgery. TCRdb reanalyzed the PCR reads via MiXCR. The data show about 48,000 clones, approximately 20% seen once. The sequenced sample was blood. The source is a male donor with papillary thyroid cancer or a benign thyroid nodule (not recorded which). Some clones in this sample may be carry-over from other donors' samples.

This clone was detected ten times or more. The same CDR3 is also encoded by other DNA sequences in this sample. The V gene is TRBV5-1, the J gene TRBJ2-1; D perhaps matches TRBD2 (6 bases). V gave up 4 bases and J gave up 9 bases, with 14 bases separating them. The CDR3 covers 13 residues. The germline V gene encodes CDR1 SGHRS and CDR2 YFSETQ. The chain's CDR3 is CASSPHTSTEQFF. The CDR3 bases are TGCGCCAGCAGCCCTCACACTAGCACTGAGCAGTTCTTC.

The J gene is TRBJ2-1, the V gene TRBV20-1; 11 bases match TRBD2. CDR1 is DFQATT, CDR2 SNEGSKA, per germline (reference sequence). The V and J ends lost 6 bases and 1 base, in that order; junction bases with no gene match: 8. The CDR3 runs to 16 residues. Here the CDR3 DNA reads TGCAGTGCAAGGACTAGCGGGTTCTTTTCCTACAATGAGCAGTTCTTC. It is translated as CSARTSGFFSYNEQFF.

The J gene is TRBJ2-1, the V gene TRBV12-3 or TRBV12-4; 8 bases line up with TRBD2. The CDR3 totals 14 residues. The ends lost 8 bases at V and 6 bases at J; junction bases unmatched: 9. CDR3 protein: CASGLAGPGNEQFF. Here the CDR3 DNA reads TGTGCCAGCGGCCTAGCGGGTCCGGGCAATGAGCAGTTCTTC.

This clone turned up a few times. The gene calls are TRBV6-1 and TRBJ2-7, with 12 bases aligning to TRBD2. This CDR3 contains 14 residues. Germline V gene data show CDR1 as MNHNS and CDR2 as SASEGT. Trimming took 7 bases from V and 3 from J; bases not matched to a gene: 4. The CDR3, as DNA: TGTGCCAGCATGTCGACTAGCGGGAGCTACGAGCAGTACTTC. Amino acids: CASMSTSGSYEQYF.

The chain joins TRBV20-1 to TRBJ2-7, with TRBD1 matching over 9 bases. V shed 6 bases, J shed 6 bases, and the junction held 9 bases outside the gene matches. Germline V lookup: CDR1 DFQATT, CDR2 SNEGSKA (reference sequence). The CDR3 runs 13 residues. CDR3 region: CSAPGTGPLEQYF. The CDR3 coding sequence is TGCAGTGCACCCGGGACAGGGCCTCTCGAGCAGTACTTC.

This clone was seen many times. The V call is TRBV28, the J call TRBJ2-7; 9 nucleotides align to TRBD1. Germline values: CDR1 MDHEN, CDR2 SYDVKM. V shed 0 bases and J 3 bases; nucleotides not matched to a gene: 0. This CDR3 is 14 amino acids long. CDR3 nucleotides: TGTGCCAGCAGTTTATGGGGACAGGGCTACGAGCAGTACTTC. Translated: CASSLWGQGYEQYF.

In its sample, this clone was seen many times. The chain couples TRBV6-1 to TRBJ1-1, with TRBD1 matching 7 bases. This CDR3 is 14 amino acids long. The V and J ends lost 5 bases and 1 base, in that order; junction bases with no gene match: 4. Germline V gene lookup returns CDR1 MNHNS and CDR2 SASEGT. The DNA for the CDR3 is TGTGCCAGCAGTTTGACAGGGAGGAACACTGAAGCTTTCTTT. Its translation is CASSLTGRNTEAFF.

This clone has ten or more counts. J is TRBJ1-1 and V is TRBV4-1; TRBD1 is a possible D gene (5 bases). The CDR3 runs 16 residues. V was shortened by 3 bases and J by 1 base, with 15 bases between the two germline ends. Germline assignment: CDR1 MGHRA and CDR2 YSYEKL. The CDR3 bases are TGCGCCAGCAGCCAGGGGGAGAGGGGACGGAACACTGAAGCTTTCTTT. Translating gives CASSQGERGRNTEAFF.

This clone occurred many times. This chain links TRBV20-1 with TRBJ2-7; possibly TRBD2 for D (5 bases). Trimming left V 5 bases short and J 2 bases short, with 13 bases between. The CDR3 has 13 amino acids. Germline lookup yields CDR1 DFQATT and CDR2 SNEGSKA (reference sequence). In nucleotides, the CDR3 is TGCAGTGCTGGAAAAGCGGAGACCTACGAGCAGTACTTC. Translated, it gives CSAGKAETYEQYF.

At least ten counts were recorded for this clone. Other DNA sequences from this sample encode an identical CDR3 as well. This sequence joins TRBV24-1 and TRBJ2-5; 7 positions match TRBD1. Germline lookup yields CDR1 KGHDR and CDR2 SFDVKD. The ends lost 5 bases at V and 4 bases at J; junction bases unmatched: 3. This CDR3 is built from 13 residues. The CDR3 coding sequence is TGTGCCACCAGTGGCCCAGGGGGAGAGACCCAGTACTTC. Protein sequence: CATSGPGGETQYF.